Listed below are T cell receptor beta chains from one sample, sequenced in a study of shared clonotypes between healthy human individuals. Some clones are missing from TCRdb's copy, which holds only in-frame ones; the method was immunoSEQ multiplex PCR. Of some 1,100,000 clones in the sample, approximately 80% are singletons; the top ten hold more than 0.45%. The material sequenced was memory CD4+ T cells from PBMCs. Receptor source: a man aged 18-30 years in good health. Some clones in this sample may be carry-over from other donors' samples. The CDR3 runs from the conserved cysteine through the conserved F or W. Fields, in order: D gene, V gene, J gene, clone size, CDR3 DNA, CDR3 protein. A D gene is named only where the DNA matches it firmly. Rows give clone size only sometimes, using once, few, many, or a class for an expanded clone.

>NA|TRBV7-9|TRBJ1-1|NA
TGTGCCAGCAGCCCCCCGGCGGCGGCAGCGGCTTTCTTT
CASSPPAAAAAFF
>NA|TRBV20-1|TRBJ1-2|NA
TGCAGTGCTAGAGATCGCGGCTACACCTTC
CSARDRGYTF
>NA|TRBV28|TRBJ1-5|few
TGTGCCAGCAGTAGGACAGGCAATCAGCCCCAGCATTTT
CASSRTGNQPQHF
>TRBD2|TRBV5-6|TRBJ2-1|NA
TGTGCCAGCAGCTTGGGCGGGAGAATCGACAATGAGCAGTTCTTC
CASSLGGRIDNEQFF
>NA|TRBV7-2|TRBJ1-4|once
TGTGCCAGCAGCTTACTGGCAACTAATGAAAAACTGTTTTTT
CASSLLATNEKLFF
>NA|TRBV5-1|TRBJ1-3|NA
TGCGCCAGCAGCTTGGGGGACACAAGCTCTGGAAACACCATATATTTT
CASSLGDTSSGNTIYF
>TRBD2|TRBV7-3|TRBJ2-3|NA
TGTGCCAGCAGCACGGGACTAGCGAGCACAGATACGCAGTATTTT
CASSTGLASTDTQYF
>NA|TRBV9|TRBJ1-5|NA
TGTGCCAGCAGCGTAGCCTCCGGGAGTCAGCCCCAGCATTTT
CASSVASGSQPQHF
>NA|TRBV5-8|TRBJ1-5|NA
TGTGCCAGCAGCTTACCTCTTGTGGGGGCAGGGAGCAATCAGCCCCAGCATTTT
CASSLPLVGAGSNQPQHF
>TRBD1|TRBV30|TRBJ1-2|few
TGTGCCTGGGCCGCTTCAGGGGGAGGCTACACCTTC
CAWAASGGGYTF
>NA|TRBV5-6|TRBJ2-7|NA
TGTGCCAGCAGCTTTGATACGGGGAGCCCGGGCGAGCAGTACTTC
CASSFDTGSPGEQYF
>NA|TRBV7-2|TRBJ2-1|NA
TGTGCCAGCACCTCCCCCCGCGTCCGTCCCAATGAGCAGTTCTTC
CASTSPRVRPNEQFF
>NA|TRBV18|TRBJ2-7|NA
TGTGCCAGCTCACCAAACCGGGCCCACCAGACCTACGAGCAGTACTTC
CASSPNRAHQTYEQYF
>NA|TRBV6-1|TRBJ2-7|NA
TGTGCCAGCAGTACGGACCTCTACGAGCAGTACTTC
CASSTDLYEQYF
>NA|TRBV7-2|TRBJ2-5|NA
TGTGCCAGCAGCTTAGCCCGCCAAGAGACCCAGTACTTC
CASSLARQETQYF
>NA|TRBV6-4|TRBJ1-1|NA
TGTGCCAGCAGTGAGATGAGGGGCACTGAAGCTTTCTTT
CASSEMRGTEAFF
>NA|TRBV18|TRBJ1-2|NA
TGTGCCAGCTCAGAACGAAATTCAGGGGATGGCTACACCTTC
CASSERNSGDGYTF
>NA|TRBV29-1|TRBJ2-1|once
TGCAGCGTTCGCGGAGGGTCCGATGAGCAGTTCTTC
CSVRGGSDEQFF
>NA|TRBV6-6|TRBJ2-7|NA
TGTGCCAGCAGTTACTCGGACGGGCTCGAGCAGTACTTC
CASSYSDGLEQYF
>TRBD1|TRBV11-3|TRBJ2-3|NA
TGTGCCAGCAGCCACCGACAGGGATATACAGATACGCAGTATTTT
CASSHRQGYTDTQYF
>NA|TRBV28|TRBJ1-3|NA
TGTGCCAGCAGTGCCACAGAATCTGGAAACACCATATATTTT
CASSATESGNTIYF
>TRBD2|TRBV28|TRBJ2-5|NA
TGTGCCAGCGGACTAGCGGGAGGCATGGAGACCCAGTACTTC
CASGLAGGMETQYF
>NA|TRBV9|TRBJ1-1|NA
TGTGCCAGCAGCGTAGGGCAATCAAGGGGCACTGAAGCTTTCTTT
CASSVGQSRGTEAFF
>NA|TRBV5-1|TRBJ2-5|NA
TGCGCCAGCAGCTTGGGCCAGGGGAAGGAGACCCAGTACTTC
CASSLGQGKETQYF
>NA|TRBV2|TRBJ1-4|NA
TGTGCCAGCGGTGGTTGGGGGGCATCTGAAAAACTGTTTTTT
CASGGWGASEKLFF
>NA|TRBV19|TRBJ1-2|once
TGTGCCAGTAGTATATATAGCTCGGCGGCCTCCTATGGCTACACCTTC
CASSIYSSAASYGYTF
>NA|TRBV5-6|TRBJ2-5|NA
TGTGCCAGCAGCCCCGTAAGGCCGTACCAAGAGACCCAGTACTTC
CASSPVRPYQETQYF
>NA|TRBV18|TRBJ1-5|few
TGTGCCAGCTCTCGCCACACGCATCAGCCCCAGCATTTT
CASSRHTHQPQHF
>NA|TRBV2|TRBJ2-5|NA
TGTGCCAGCAGAGGGTACCAAGAGACCCAGTACTTC
CASRGYQETQYF